The clone carrying this T cell receptor beta chain was observed a handful of times. For the second PCR, which ran for 7 to 11 cycles, a sample-barcoded 5' primer and a J-beta primer mix were used. TCRdb reprocessed the 5' RACE reads via MiXCR and lists one record per CDR3 protein. The sample consists of about 1.1 million distinct CDR3 sequences, more than 30% of them appearing once. The entry originates in a study of blood T cells in healthy people across ages. CDR1 is SGHDN, CDR2 FVKESK, per germline. CDR3 size: 15 residues. V was cut by 1 base and J by 0 bases, with 7 bases left in between. Donors each provided roughly 11 milliliters of peripheral blood.

The sequencing sample was made of blood. This clonotype was obtained from a young man in good health. The chain recombines TRBV14 with TRBJ1-3; the D is unclear. The CDR3 DNA reads as TGTGCCAGCAGCCAAGTCCAGACCTCTGGAAACACCATATATTTT. Amino acid sequence: CASSQVQTSGNTIYF.